The 8 T cell receptor beta chains given below trace back to one sample, sequenced in a study of blood T cell repertoires in COVID-19 (dated by TCRdb to 2019 to 2021). Library prep was done by the immunoSEQ multiplex PCR assay. TCRdb carries this immuneACCESS record with in-frame sequences only. Its versions omit some clonotypes, under half of them owing to an unresolved V gene in the studies checked, with the rest unexplained. Counted in this sample were about 270,000 clones; 75% to 90% of them appeared once. The ten biggest clones cover around 2.1% of the sample. Sequences were obtained from peripheral blood. The receptors were gathered from a man aged 45 to 65 with acute or convalescent COVID-19.

Turning to this clone: One end of the junction does not line up with germline, which may come from a read error. This chain joins TRBV2 and TRBJ2-1; 13 nucleotides align to TRBD2. CDR3 length: 15 residues. Germline assignment: CDR1 SNHLY and CDR2 FYNNEI. CDR3 nucleotides: TGTGCCAGTAGTGCACGTACTAGCGGGGGGGATGAGCAGTTCTTC. Its protein product is CASSARTSGGDEQFF.

V and J are TRBV29-1 and TRBJ1-4; TRBD1 is a possible D gene (5 bases). Trimming cost V 4 bases and J 3 bases, with 9 bases left between them. There are 13 residues in the CDR3. The germline V gene has CDR1 SQVTM and CDR2 ANQGSEA. The CDR3 loop is CSVGFRANEKLFF. The CDR3 DNA reads TGCAGCGTTGGCTTCAGGGCTAATGAAAAACTGTTTTTT.

V usage is TRBV18 and J usage is TRBJ1-4, with a weak D call TRBD1 (5 bases). V lost 3 bases to trimming and J lost 5 bases, with 10 bases between them. CDR1 is KGHSH and CDR2 is LQKENI in the germline V gene. CDR3 length equals 14 residues. The CDR3 region is CASSPSRVNEKLFF. CDR3 nucleotide sequence: TGTGCCAGCTCACCTTCCAGGGTCAATGAAAAACTGTTTTTT.

The rearrangement links TRBV11-2 to TRBJ1-2; TRBD1 is a possible D gene (5 bases). Germline lookup yields CDR1 SGHAT and CDR2 FQNNGV. The CDR3 is 12 amino acids. With 2 bases removed from V and 8 bases from J, the gap between germline ends came to 9 bases. For the CDR3, the DNA is TGTGCCAGCAGCTTAAGGGGCGGAGGCTACACCTTC. This encodes CASSLRGGGYTF.

The V and J genes are TRBV12-3 or TRBV12-4 and TRBJ2-7; the D is unclear. With 6 bases removed from V and 4 bases from J, the gap between germline ends came to 7 bases. CDR3 length: 11 amino acids. CDR3 bases: TGTGCCAGCAGCCTATATTACGAGCAGTACTTC. It translates to CASSLYYEQYF.

This clone has a handful of counts. The V gene is TRBV2, the J gene TRBJ2-6, with D perhaps TRBD2 (5 bases). The ends were cut back, 3 bases at V and 0 bases at J, with 6 bases in the middle. The CDR3 runs 15 residues. Germline CDR1 reads SNHLY; CDR2 reads FYNNEI. This chain's CDR3 is CASSERVSGANVLTF. The DNA of the CDR3 is TGTGCCAGCAGTGAGCGGGTCTCTGGGGCCAACGTCCTGACTTTC.

The chain carries TRBV18 and TRBJ1-5; a possible D gene is TRBD1 (5 bases). The ends were cut back, 5 bases at V and 7 bases at J, with 15 bases in the middle. CDR3 length: 14 amino acids. Germline V gene lookup returns CDR1 KGHSH and CDR2 LQKENI. CDR3: CASSNQGLGQPQHF. In DNA, the CDR3 is TGTGCCAGCTCAAACCAGGGTCTAGGGCAGCCCCAGCATTTT.

This clone was counted many times. The J gene is TRBJ2-5, the V gene TRBV7-6, with D tentatively TRBD1 (5 bases). Germline V gene lookup returns CDR1 SGHVS and CDR2 FNYEAQ. The V end was cut by 1 base, the J end by 4 bases, with 13 bases between. This CDR3 region has 15 residues. CDR3 sequence reads: CASSLVGQGRETQYF. CDR3 in DNA: TGTGCCAGCAGCTTAGTGGGGCAGGGAAGAGAGACCCAGTACTTC.